These 30 T cell receptor beta chains were sequenced from one sample in a study of T-cell memory formation after mild COVID-19. Using its own MiXCR run on the 5' RACE reads, TCRdb lists one record per CDR3 protein. Here the sample spans nearly 110,000 distinct CDR3 sequences, under 15% being singletons. Sample: PBMCs or a T cell subset sorted from them (not recorded which). These receptors came from a man younger than 30 who had mild COVID-19 (a few samples of this study predate the infection). Cell type and time point are not known.

A few counts support this clonotype. The rearrangement joins TRBV5-1 to TRBJ1-2, with 7 bases that match TRBD1. Germline lookup yields CDR1 SGHRS and CDR2 YFSETQ. This CDR3 region has 14 residues. V trimming: 4 bases; J trimming: 8 bases; junction bases outside the gene matches: 11. DNA for the CDR3: TGCGCCAGCAGCCCCTGGAGGGGGCGCGGAGGCTACACCTTC. Translation: CASSPWRGRGGYTF.

This chain links TRBV7-9 with TRBJ2-1; the D gene is possibly TRBD2 (5 bases). CDR1 and CDR2 (germline): SEHNR, FQNEAQ (reference sequence). V shed 4 bases and J shed 5 bases, with 15 bases lying between them. The CDR3 loop spans 15 amino acids. CDR3 sequence: CASSSLRLADNEQFF. CDR3 bases: TGTGCCAGCAGCTCGCTGAGGCTAGCCGACAATGAGCAGTTCTTC.

In this sample, this clonotype turned up a few times. This sequence joins TRBV6-5 and TRBJ1-4, with D possibly TRBD1 on 5 matching bases. In germline, CDR1 is MNHEY, CDR2 SVGAGI. The CDR3 loop spans 13 amino acids. The V and J ends lost 5 bases and 8 bases respectively, with 12 bases between them. This CDR3 is CASSPGPREKLFF. CDR3 coding DNA: TGTGCCAGCAGTCCGGGACCGCGGGAAAAACTGTTTTTT.

This clonotype was seen more than once but under ten times. The V call is TRBV6-2 or TRBV6-3, the J call TRBJ1-1, with D unresolved. V gave up 5 bases and J gave up 6 bases, with 22 bases separating them. In germline, CDR1 is MNHEY, CDR2 SVGEGT. The CDR3 runs 16 residues. The CDR3 coding sequence is TGTGCCAGCAGTACGCGGATACAGAGGTTAGTCGCTGAAGCTTTCTTT. Protein sequence: CASSTRIQRLVAEAFF.

The rearrangement uses TRBV4-2 and TRBJ2-5; 8 bases fit TRBD2. There are 16 residues in the CDR3. The germline CDR1 and CDR2 sequences are LGHNA and YNFKEQ. The V and J ends lost 0 bases and 5 bases, in that order; junction bases with no gene match: 8. CDR3 in amino acids: CASSQEARGGMETQYF. The CDR3 coding sequence is TGTGCCAGCAGCCAAGAAGCACGCGGGGGGATGGAGACCCAGTACTTC.

This clonotype turned up a few times. The V gene is TRBV4-3, the J gene TRBJ2-3; D assignment may be TRBD1 or TRBD2 (5 bases each). Trimming removed 0 bases at V and 0 bases at J, with 16 bases between. CDR1 and CDR2 from the germline V gene are LGHNA and YSLEER. This CDR3 region has 18 residues. The CDR3 nucleotides read TGCGCCAGCAGCCAAGATGGGCCCGGGGACCGTAGCACAGATACGCAGTATTTT. This translates into CASSQDGPGDRSTDTQYF.

The chain has TRBV5-1 and TRBJ1-1; D perhaps matches TRBD1 (5 bases). Trimming removed 5 bases at V and 6 bases at J, with 20 bases between. From germline, CDR1 is SGHRS and CDR2 YFSETQ. The CDR3 totals 15 residues. Here the CDR3 DNA reads TGCGCCAGCAGACCACCTACGGCCGGGACGGCTGAAGCTTTCTTT. Translated: CASRPPTAGTAEAFF.

The V call is TRBV11-2, the J call TRBJ2-5; D might be TRBD1 (7 bases). CDR1 SGHAT and CDR2 FQNNGV come from the germline V gene. This CDR3 is 14 amino acids long. V was trimmed by 5 bases and J by 0 bases, leaving 10 bases between them. In DNA, the CDR3 is TGTGCCAGCAGCGCGGGACAGTACCAAGAGACCCAGTACTTC. Amino acids: CASSAGQYQETQYF.

The J gene is TRBJ1-2, the V gene TRBV15; D not resolved. CDR1 is LNHNV, CDR2 YYDKDF, per germline (reference sequence). CDR3 length equals 15 residues. V was cut by 5 bases and J by 6 bases, with 19 bases left in between. The CDR3: CATSSPARGRDGYTF. DNA for the CDR3: TGTGCCACCAGCTCCCCGGCCCGGGGTAGGGATGGCTACACCTTC.

This clonotype has only a few counts. The gene calls are TRBV7-2 and TRBJ2-2, with D maybe TRBD2 (6 bases). The germline CDR1 and CDR2 sequences are SGHTA and FQGNSA. The CDR3 is made up of 17 amino acids. V lost 5 bases and J lost 1, with 17 bases in between. CDR3 sequence (DNA): TGTGCCAGCAGCCCGAATCGATGGCGGGGGAACACCGGGGAGCTGTTTTTT. Translated: CASSPNRWRGNTGELFF.

This clonotype was found a few times. The chain combines TRBV28 with TRBJ2-2; D possibly corresponds to TRBD2 (5 bases). The CDR3 sequence is 13 residues long. The germline CDR1 and CDR2 sequences are MDHEN and SYDVKM. V was clipped by 3 bases and J by 5 bases, with 7 bases between them. The CDR3 protein is CASSLWRTGELFF. The CDR3 bases are TGTGCCAGCAGTTTGTGGAGGACCGGGGAGCTGTTTTTT.

A few counts support this clonotype. V is TRBV12-3 or TRBV12-4 and J is TRBJ2-7; D perhaps matches TRBD2 (6 bases). This CDR3 has 14 amino acids. V was cut by 0 bases and J by 3 bases, with 9 bases left in between. The CDR3 is CASSLALGGYEQYF. CDR3 sequence (DNA): TGTGCCAGCAGTTTAGCGCTGGGAGGCTACGAGCAGTACTTC.

This clonotype was seen ten or more times. V gene TRBV7-9 combines with J gene TRBJ1-1; TRBD1 is a possible D gene (5 bases). The V and J ends lost 5 bases and 1 base respectively, with 20 bases between them. The germline gives CDR1 SEHNR, CDR2 FQNEAQ (reference sequence). The CDR3 covers 17 residues. The CDR3 here is CASSHSRRDSQNTEAFF. CDR3 coding DNA: TGTGCCAGCAGCCATTCCCGCCGGGACTCCCAGAACACTGAAGCTTTCTTT.

The genes are TRBV12-5 and TRBJ2-7; D might be TRBD1 (5 bases). The CDR3 sequence is 13 residues long. Trimming shortened V by 4 bases and J by 3 bases, and 10 bases separated the two germline ends. The germline V gene has CDR1 LGHNT and CDR2 FRNRAP. The CDR3 loop is CASGSRAGYEQYF. Written as DNA, the CDR3 is TGTGCTAGTGGTTCCAGGGCTGGCTACGAGCAGTACTTC.

This rearrangement joins TRBV6-5 to TRBJ1-3; 10 nucleotides agree with TRBD1. Germline CDR1 and CDR2: MNHEY and SVGAGI. V trimming: 6 bases; J trimming: 2 bases; junction bases outside the gene matches: 4. The CDR3 spans 15 residues. Here the CDR3 DNA reads TGTGCCAGCAGCCCTGGGACAGGGGCTGGAAACACCATATATTTT. Protein sequence: CASSPGTGAGNTIYF.

V is TRBV3-1 and J is TRBJ2-7, with TRBD1 matching 7 bases. Trimming removed 3 bases from V and 4 bases from J; junction bases left unmatched: 12. Germline V gene data show CDR1 as LGHDT and CDR2 as YNNKEL (reference sequence). This CDR3 spans 16 amino acids. CDR3 sequence (DNA): TGTGCCAGCAGCCAGCTGACAGGGAGATACTTTTACGAGCAGTACTTC. As protein: CASSQLTGRYFYEQYF.

This clonotype has a count of ten or more. This rearrangement joins TRBV6-5 to TRBJ2-1; TRBD2 aligns across 13 bases. The germline V gene encodes CDR1 MNHEY and CDR2 SVGAGI. This CDR3 has 15 residues. V lost 4 bases and J lost 7; bases outside the gene matches: 4. As DNA, the CDR3 is TGTGCCAGCAGTTCGACTAGCGGGGGGCCGAATGAGCAGTTCTTC. It is translated as CASSSTSGGPNEQFF.

The V and J genes are TRBV15 and TRBJ2-1, with a possible D match to TRBD1 (5 bases). This CDR3 has 13 residues. Germline values: CDR1 LNHNV, CDR2 YYDKDF (reference sequence). Between the trimmed V and J ends, which lost 8 bases and 6 bases, there was a span of 14 bases. CDR3 sequence reads: CATRSDTPNEQFF. CDR3 DNA sequence: TGTGCCACCCGGTCGGACACCCCCAATGAGCAGTTCTTC.

The table lists this clonotype with many counts. The chain links TRBV10-3 to TRBJ2-2, with unresolved D. V shed 6 bases and J shed 3 bases, with 5 bases lying between them. The length of the CDR3 is 12 residues. From germline, CDR1 is ENHRY and CDR2 SYGVKD. Here the CDR3 reads CAIRVYTGELFF. The CDR3 DNA is TGTGCCATCAGGGTATACACCGGGGAGCTGTTTTTT.

This chain links TRBV11-2 with TRBJ1-2; 7 positions agree with TRBD1. The junction had 6 bases not matched to a gene; V was cut back by 5 bases and J by 6 bases. Germline-derived CDR1 and CDR2 are SGHAT and FQNNGV. This CDR3 has 13 amino acids. The CDR3 coding sequence is TGTGCCAGCAGCCGTTCTGACAGGGATGGCTACACCTTC. This translates into CASSRSDRDGYTF.

This rearrangement joins TRBV4-3 to TRBJ2-1; D is unclear. The germline V gene encodes CDR1 LGHNA and CDR2 YSLEER. The CDR3 covers 16 residues. V was pared by 0 bases and J by 5 bases, with 14 bases between. The chain's CDR3 is CASSQETGPLNNEQFF. DNA of the CDR3: TGCGCCAGCAGCCAAGAGACTGGGCCCTTGAACAATGAGCAGTTCTTC.

This chain connects TRBV6-5 to TRBJ1-5, with a tentative D call TRBD1 (5 bases). In germline, CDR1 is MNHEY, CDR2 SVGAGI. There are 13 residues in the CDR3. The V end was cut by 0 bases, the J end by 9 bases, with 9 bases between. CDR3 sequence (DNA): TGTGCCAGCAGTTACTCCAGTGGGGGGCCCCAGCATTTT. Translated, it gives CASSYSSGGPQHF.

The gene calls are TRBV6-5 and TRBJ2-3; 9 nucleotides align to TRBD2. The CDR3 covers 14 residues. Germline lookup yields CDR1 MNHEY and CDR2 SVGAGI. V trimming: 5 bases; J trimming: 3 bases; junction bases outside the gene matches: 3. The CDR3 reads CASSGSGGTDTQYF. The CDR3 region has the DNA TGTGCCAGCAGTGGTAGCGGGGGTACAGATACGCAGTATTTT.

The CDR3 sequence is CASGQRGGSEQYV. The CDR3 DNA reads TGTGCCAGCGGACAGCGGGGGGGCAGCGAGCAGTACGTC. This chain uses TRBV7-9 with TRBJ2-7; 10 bases match TRBD2. Looked up from germline, CDR1 is SEHNR and CDR2 is FQNEAQ (reference sequence). The CDR3 contains 13 residues. The trim removed 8 bases at V and 6 bases at J, leaving 7 bases unmatched.

This clonotype has more than one count but fewer than ten. The chain carries TRBV7-9 and TRBJ2-5, with 9 bases aligning to TRBD1. Trimming at V came to 6 bases and at J to 3 bases, leaving 2 bases not matched to a gene. Germline V gives CDR1 SEHNR, CDR2 FQNEAQ (reference sequence). This CDR3 contains 13 residues. CDR3 in amino acids: CASRTGGEETQYF. CDR3 nucleotides: TGTGCCAGCAGGACAGGGGGTGAAGAGACCCAGTACTTC.

At least ten counts were recorded for this clonotype. The CDR3 here is CSAIGDRDDEQYV. The CDR3 DNA sequence: TGCAGTGCTATTGGGGACAGGGATGACGAGCAGTACGTC. V and J are TRBV20-1 and TRBJ2-7, with TRBD1 matching 9 bases. The CDR3 is made up of 13 amino acids. From germline, CDR1 is DFQATT and CDR2 SNEGSKA (reference sequence). V trimming: 4 bases; J trimming: 5 bases; junction bases outside the gene matches: 6.

The chain has TRBV18 and TRBJ2-1; possibly TRBD1 or TRBD2 for D (5 bases each). In germline, CDR1 is KGHSH, CDR2 LQKENI. CDR3 length: 18 amino acids. Trimming shortened V by 6 bases and J by 0 bases, and 21 bases separated the two germline ends. DNA of the CDR3: TGTGCCAGCTCTTTGGGGGTACCCTTACTTGGCTCCTACAATGAGCAGTTCTTC. Translation gives CASSLGVPLLGSYNEQFF.

The rearrangement links TRBV25-1 to TRBJ2-5, with D perhaps given as TRBD1 or TRBD2 (5 bases each). Germline V gene sequence: CDR1 MGHDK, CDR2 SYGVNS. The CDR3 runs to 17 residues. V lost 0 bases to trimming and J lost 1 base, with 15 bases between them. The CDR3 DNA follows: TGTGCCAGCAGTGAATACGGCGGTGGGGGTAGCCAAGAGACCCAGTACTTC. This codes for CASSEYGGGGSQETQYF.

In nucleotides, the CDR3 is TGTGCCAGCAGCGTAGATCGGGTGAAGAACACCGGGGAGCTGTTTTTT. Its protein is CASSVDRVKNTGELFF. J is TRBJ2-2 and V is TRBV9, with D uncertain. Germline CDR1 reads SGDLS; CDR2 reads YYNGEE. V was pared by 0 bases and J by 1 base, with 10 bases between. The CDR3 consists of 16 residues.

There are a few counts of this clonotype. This chain links TRBV7-9 with TRBJ2-5, with a tentative D call TRBD1 (5 bases). The CDR3 consists of 14 residues. Germline CDR1 reads SEHNR; CDR2 reads FQNEAQ (reference sequence). V lost 1 base to trimming and J lost 5 bases, with 11 bases between them. CDR3 protein: CASSLVQGVETQYF. In DNA, the CDR3 is TGTGCCAGCAGCTTAGTTCAAGGGGTGGAGACCCAGTACTTC. Filled out from reference TRBV7-9 and TRBJ2-5, the complete variable domain reads DTGVSQNPRHKITKRGQNVTFRCDPISEHNRLYWYRQTLGQGPEFLTYFQNEAQLEKSRLLSDRFSAERPKGSFSTLEIQRTEQGDSAMYLCASSLVQGVETQYFGPGTRLLVL.